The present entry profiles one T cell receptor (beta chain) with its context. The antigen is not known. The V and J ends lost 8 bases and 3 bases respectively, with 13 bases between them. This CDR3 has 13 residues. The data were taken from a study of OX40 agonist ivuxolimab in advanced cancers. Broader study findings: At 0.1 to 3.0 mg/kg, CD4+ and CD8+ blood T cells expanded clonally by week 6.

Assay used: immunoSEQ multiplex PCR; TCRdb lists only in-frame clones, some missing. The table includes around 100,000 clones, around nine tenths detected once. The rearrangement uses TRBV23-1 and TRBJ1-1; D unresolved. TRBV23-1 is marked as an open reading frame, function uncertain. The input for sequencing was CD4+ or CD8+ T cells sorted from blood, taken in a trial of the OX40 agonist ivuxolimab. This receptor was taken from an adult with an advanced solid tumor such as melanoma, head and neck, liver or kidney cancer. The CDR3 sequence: CASLGDWDTEAFF. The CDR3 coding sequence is TGCGCCAGCCTGGGAGATTGGGACACTGAAGCTTTCTTT.